Each of the 24 T cell receptor beta chains below was sequenced from the same sample in a study of cytomegalovirus exposure and HLA in healthy donors. 60 Vbeta and 13 Jbeta primers were used in PCR. The assay was immunoSEQ multiplex PCR, and TCRdb's table has in-frame clones only and misses some. The data hold around 200,000 clones, with 70% to 85% observed a single time. The sample comprised PBMCs. The receptors were sampled from a woman aged 40 to 49 in good health and CMV-seronegative.

This clone was seen more than once but under ten times. V is TRBV6-6 and J is TRBJ1-4, with 7 positions matching TRBD1. The CDR3 length is 14 residues. V gave up 7 bases and J gave up 5 bases; unmatched junction bases: 7. Germline V gene sequence: CDR1 MNHNY, CDR2 SVGAGI (reference sequence). DNA for the CDR3: TGTGCCAGCACCCAGTCGACAGGGAATGAAAAACTGTTTTTT. Its translation: CASTQSTGNEKLFF.

V and J are TRBV7-3 and TRBJ2-7, with 7 bases matching TRBD2. Germline V gene lookup returns CDR1 SGHTA and CDR2 FQGTGA. CDR3 size: 15 residues. V shed 1 base and J 4 bases; nucleotides not matched to a gene: 7. The CDR3 protein is CASSLKGGGGYEQYF. As DNA, the CDR3 is TGTGCCAGCAGCTTAAAAGGCGGGGGAGGTTACGAGCAGTACTTC.

V gene TRBV5-4 combines with J gene TRBJ1-4; D is ambiguous. This CDR3 comprises 12 residues. V lost 7 bases, J lost 8 bases, and 12 bases lay in between. Per germline, CDR1 SGHNT and CDR2 YYREEE (reference sequence). The CDR3 protein is CASGETKEKLFF. For the CDR3, the DNA is TGTGCCAGCGGGGAGACAAAAGAAAAACTGTTTTTT.

V gene TRBV5-1 combines with J gene TRBJ2-7; possible D gene TRBD1, 5 bases. V lost 2 bases and J 2 bases, leaving 8 bases between the germline ends. CDR3 size: 13 residues. Germline V gene sequence: CDR1 SGHRS, CDR2 YFSETQ. The CDR3 spells CASSFTGPYEQYF. DNA of the CDR3: TGCGCCAGCAGCTTCACAGGACCCTACGAGCAGTACTTC.

This chain joins TRBV6-5 and TRBJ2-7; perhaps TRBD1 as D (5 bases). Trimming stripped 6 bases from V and 2 bases from J, with 17 bases between. This CDR3 region has 15 residues. Germline V CDR1 and CDR2: MNHEY, SVGAGI. Here the CDR3 reads CASRVGLHPTYEQYF. The CDR3 DNA sequence: TGTGCCAGCAGGGTGGGGCTACATCCCACCTACGAGCAGTACTTC.

The rearrangement uses TRBV18 and TRBJ1-3, with D unresolved. Germline V gene sequence: CDR1 KGHSH, CDR2 LQKENI. The CDR3 covers 12 residues. Trimming cost V 4 bases and J 3 bases, with 4 bases left between them. DNA for the CDR3: TGTGCCAGCTCACTCCGTGGAAACACCATATATTTT. This translates into CASSLRGNTIYF.

To note about this clone: At one boundary the junction diverges from the germline segment, which might be a read error. CDR3 DNA sequence: TGTTCCAGCAGCTTAGCGCATCAGGGAGGGAGAGGCTACACCTTC. Translating gives CSSSLAHQGGRGYTF. V gene TRBV7-9 combines with J gene TRBJ1-2; D may be TRBD1 (5 bases). This CDR3 comprises 15 residues. Germline assignment: CDR1 SEHNR and CDR2 FQNEAQ (reference sequence).

As to this clone: An end of the junction does not agree with germline; a read error may underlie this. The chain links TRBV7-7 to TRBJ2-2; D unclear. Germline loops: CDR1 SSHAT, CDR2 FNYEAQ (reference sequence). This CDR3 has 14 residues. The CDR3 DNA reads TGTGCTAGCAGCTTAAACAGGAACACCGGGGAGCTGTTTTTT. The encoded protein is CASSLNRNTGELFF.

The J gene is TRBJ1-6, the V gene TRBV6-5; TRBD1 aligns across 8 bases. The V gene end was trimmed by 4 bases and the J gene end by 9 bases; junction bases not matched to a gene: 8. The CDR3 is made up of 15 amino acids. From germline, CDR1 is MNHEY and CDR2 SVGAGI. The CDR3 here is CASSCQGAVGSPLHF. In nucleotides, the CDR3 is TGTGCCAGCAGTTGCCAGGGGGCGGTAGGTTCACCCCTCCACTTT.

V gene TRBV4-3 combines with J gene TRBJ2-5; 7 bases agree with TRBD1. This CDR3 region has 15 residues. Germline CDR1 reads LGHNA; CDR2 reads YSLEER. Losses at the gene ends were 0 bases for V and 5 bases for J; bases not matched to a gene: 6. The CDR3: CASSQDLGGWETQYF. Here the CDR3 DNA reads TGCGCCAGCAGCCAAGATCTAGGGGGCTGGGAGACCCAGTACTTC.

J is TRBJ1-1 and V is TRBV7-6, with a possible D match to TRBD1 (6 bases). Germline CDR1 and CDR2: SGHVS and FNYEAQ. Trimming took 2 bases from V and 2 from J, leaving 24 bases between them. The length of the CDR3 is 19 residues. The CDR3 nucleotides are TGTGCCAGCAGCTTACAGAAATTACCAAATCCGGGACAAAACACTGAAGCTTTCTTT. This gives the protein CASSLQKLPNPGQNTEAFF. The full variable domain, rest sourced from reference TRBV7-6 and TRBJ1-1, is GAGVSQSPRYKVTKRGQDVALRCDPISGHVSLYWYRQALGQGPEFLTYFNYEAQQDKSGLPNDRFSAERPEGSISTLTIQRTEQRDSAMYRCASSLQKLPNPGQNTEAFFGQGTRLTVV.

The V gene is TRBV9, the J gene TRBJ2-7; D is perhaps TRBD1 (6 bases). The CDR3 spans 19 residues. Germline CDR1 and CDR2: SGDLS and YYNGEE. V lost 2 bases and J lost 4, with 28 bases in between. CDR3 DNA sequence: TGTGCCAGCAGCGTGGGGGCAGGATCGTTTCCTCGTTTGGGGTACGAGCAGTACTTC. Amino acids: CASSVGAGSFPRLGYEQYF. Supplemented by reference TRBV9 and TRBJ2-7, the full variable domain reads DSGVTQTPKHLITATGQRVTLRCSPRSGDLSVYWYQQSLDQGLQFLIQYYNGEERAKGNILERFSAQQFPDLHSELNLSSLELGDSALYFCASSVGAGSFPRLGYEQYFGPGTRLTVT.

The gene calls are TRBV9 and TRBJ2-5, with D perhaps TRBD1 (5 bases). This CDR3 has 14 amino acids. V lost 0 bases and J 5 bases, leaving 11 bases between the germline ends. Germline CDR1 and CDR2: SGDLS and YYNGEE. Here the CDR3 reads CASSVGVRQETQYF. The CDR3 bases are TGTGCCAGCAGCGTAGGAGTCAGACAGGAGACCCAGTACTTC.

The V call is TRBV27, the J call TRBJ2-1, with 8 positions matching TRBD2. The V and J ends lost 3 bases and 4 bases, in that order; junction bases with no gene match: 5. Germline V gives CDR1 MNHEY, CDR2 SMNVEV (reference sequence). The CDR3 sequence is 15 residues long. CDR3 nucleotides: TGTGCCAGCAGTTTGGGAAGCGGGAGTTACAATGAGCAGTTCTTC. Its protein is CASSLGSGSYNEQFF.

The chain carries TRBV11-2 and TRBJ2-5, with 9 bases identical to TRBD2. CDR3 length: 15 amino acids. Germline V gives CDR1 SGHAT, CDR2 FQNNGV. Losses at the gene ends were 4 bases for V and 4 bases for J; bases not matched to a gene: 7. CDR3 protein: CASSSIAGVGETQYF. The DNA for the CDR3 is TGTGCCAGCAGCTCTATAGCGGGGGTAGGAGAGACCCAGTACTTC.

This rearrangement joins TRBV11-2 to TRBJ1-1; perhaps TRBD1 as D (5 bases). This CDR3 is built from 15 residues. CDR1 SGHAT and CDR2 FQNNGV come from the germline V gene. Trimming removed 2 bases from V and 0 bases from J, with 10 bases in between. Written as DNA, the CDR3 is TGTGCCAGCAGCTTATCCCGGGGGGTGAACACTGAAGCTTTCTTT. As protein: CASSLSRGVNTEAFF.

The chain carries TRBV19 and TRBJ2-7, with D perhaps TRBD1 (5 bases). The CDR3 spans 15 residues. V lost 1 base, J lost 3 bases, and 13 bases lay in between. CDR1 is LNHDA, CDR2 SQIVND, per germline (reference sequence). The CDR3 DNA reads as TGTGCCAGTAGTATAGGTGACAGCTCCCTCTACGAGCAGTACTTC. Translation: CASSIGDSSLYEQYF. The whole variable domain, filled in from reference TRBV19 and TRBJ2-7, reads DGGITQSPKYLFRKEGQNVTLSCEQNLNHDAMYWYRQDPGQGLRLIYYSQIVNDFQKGDIAEGYSVSREKKESFPLTVTSAQKNPTAFYLCASSIGDSSLYEQYFGPGTRLTVT.

DNA for the CDR3: TGTGCCAGCAACGGGGTCAATCAGCCCCAGCATTTT. This gives the protein CASNGVNQPQHF. The chain combines TRBV6-1 with TRBJ1-5; D is unresolved. This CDR3 is 12 amino acids long. Germline V CDR1 and CDR2: MNHNS, SASEGT. The V gene lost 7 bases and the J gene lost 3 bases, with 7 bases spanning the gap.

The rearrangement uses TRBV4-1 and TRBJ2-2, with a possible D match to TRBD2 (5 bases). The germline V and J ends were trimmed by 4 bases and 5 bases, with 17 bases remaining between them. The CDR3 is made up of 16 amino acids. Looked up from germline, CDR1 is MGHRA and CDR2 is YSYEKL. CDR3 loop: CASSLWEPLFTGELFF. As DNA, the CDR3 is TGCGCCAGCAGCCTATGGGAGCCATTGTTTACCGGGGAGCTGTTTTTT.

CDR3 nucleotides: TGTGCCAGCAGCTTAGTCGGGGGGGGAACCTACGAGCAGTACTTC. This sequence encodes CASSLVGGGTYEQYF. The rearrangement links TRBV11-3 to TRBJ2-7; 8 bases agree with TRBD2. This CDR3 has 15 residues. V lost 1 base and J lost 2; bases outside the gene matches: 4. Germline V lookup: CDR1 SGHNT, CDR2 YENEEA.

The V and J genes are TRBV6-5 and TRBJ1-1; tentatively, D is TRBD1 (6 bases). Germline-derived CDR1 and CDR2 are MNHEY and SVGAGI. With 6 bases removed from V and 0 bases from J, the gap between germline ends came to 14 bases. The CDR3 spans 15 residues. This CDR3 reads CASSRYRDMNTEAFF. CDR3 DNA sequence: TGTGCCAGCAGCCGATACAGGGATATGAACACTGAAGCTTTCTTT.

This rearrangement joins TRBV28 to TRBJ1-2, with D unresolved. Germline loops: CDR1 MDHEN, CDR2 SYDVKM. Trimming pared 9 bases from V and 4 bases from J, leaving 12 bases between. This CDR3 is 12 amino acids long. The CDR3 region has the DNA TGTGCCAGTGCTTCGGCGGCCTATGGCTACACCTTC. Its protein is CASASAAYGYTF.

J is TRBJ2-4 and V is TRBV5-4, with D possibly being TRBD2 (5 bases). The V end was cut by 2 bases, the J end by 6 bases, with 9 bases between. CDR1 and CDR2 from the germline V gene are SGHNT and YYREEE (reference sequence). This CDR3 spans 13 amino acids. The CDR3 nucleotides read TGTGCCAGCAGCTTCGGGGAAGGAAACATTCAGTACTTC. Translation gives CASSFGEGNIQYF.

The chain couples TRBV10-3 to TRBJ1-5; TRBD1 might be the D (5 bases). The V end was cut by 8 bases, the J end by 1 base, with 9 bases between. The V gene's germline CDR1 is ENHRY and CDR2 SYGVKD. The CDR3 sequence is 13 residues long. The CDR3 DNA sequence: TGTGCCATCGGGGCTGGAAGCAATCAGCCCCAGCATTTT. Its translation: CAIGAGSNQPQHF.